The 21 T cell receptor beta chains below come from one sample, sequenced in a study of post-analysis software for immune sequencing data. Presence of unique molecular identifiers characterized the TCR beta cDNA libraries. From the PCR reads, TCRdb called clonotypes with MiXCR, one entry per CDR3 protein. Here the sample spans some 800,000 distinct CDR3 sequences, roughly 46% being singletons. No antigens are known for them. Findings and limits, study-wide: The study found TRBV5-6, TRBV5-1 and TRBV20-1 among a handful of TRBV segments more frequent in patients than controls.

Input material: blood. The source is a girl aged 10 to 17 with multiple sclerosis.

CDR3 in amino acids: CASSSDFSEQYF. The CDR3 bases are TGTGCCAGCAGCTCTGACTTTAGCGAGCAGTACTTC. The chain links TRBV7-2 to TRBJ2-7; D gene uncertain. This CDR3 is 12 amino acids long. The germline gives CDR1 SGHTA, CDR2 FQGNSA. The V end lost 4 bases, the J end lost 6 bases, and 10 bases lay between the germline ends.

Written as DNA, the CDR3 is TGTGCCAGCAGTCCCAGGGCAGGGTTTACCTACGAGCAGTACTTC. Residues: CASSPRAGFTYEQYF. The rearrangement links TRBV28 to TRBJ2-7; weak D call: TRBD1 (5 bases). V lost 5 bases to trimming and J lost 2 bases, with 16 bases between them. Germline V gives CDR1 MDHEN, CDR2 SYDVKM. There are 15 residues in the CDR3.

This chain connects TRBV29-1 to TRBJ2-1, with D tentatively TRBD2 (5 bases). The CDR3 is made up of 13 amino acids. V lost 7 bases to trimming and J lost 6 bases, with 16 bases between them. Per the germline V gene, CDR1 is SQVTM and CDR2 is ANQGSEA. CDR3 protein: CSERASQGNEQFF. The DNA of the CDR3 is TGCAGCGAGAGGGCTAGCCAAGGCAATGAGCAGTTCTTC.

This chain uses TRBV29-1 with TRBJ2-1; TRBD2 matches at 7 bases. V lost 1 base and J lost 0; bases outside the gene matches: 9. CDR3 size: 17 residues. Germline values: CDR1 SQVTM, CDR2 ANQGSEA. Written as DNA, the CDR3 is TGCAGCGTTGAAGGGTTCCTAGCGGCAAGCTCCTACAATGAGCAGTTCTTC. This gives the protein CSVEGFLAASSYNEQFF.

This clonotype was observed a few times. The chain links TRBV7-9 to TRBJ2-5; 7 bases line up with TRBD1. Trimming at V came to 5 bases and at J to 5 bases, leaving 8 bases not matched to a gene. CDR1 and CDR2 from the germline V gene are SEHNR and FQNEAQ (reference sequence). The CDR3 has 14 residues. The CDR3 sequence is CASSPRQGRETQYF. CDR3 nucleotides: TGTGCCAGCAGCCCTAGACAGGGAAGGGAGACCCAGTACTTC.

This clonotype has a handful of counts. The J gene is TRBJ1-2, the V gene TRBV28; tentatively, D is TRBD1 (6 bases). With 6 bases removed from V and 8 bases from J, the gap between germline ends came to 22 bases. CDR1 and CDR2 (germline): MDHEN, SYDVKM. CDR3 length equals 15 residues. CDR3: CASRNPGQPKRGYTF. For the CDR3, the DNA is TGTGCCAGCAGGAACCCCGGACAGCCTAAGAGGGGCTACACCTTC.

The genes are TRBV20-1 and TRBJ2-7, with 12 bases identical to TRBD2. This CDR3 is 15 amino acids long. Germline CDR1 and CDR2: DFQATT and SNEGSKA (reference sequence). The V segment lost 1 base and the J segment 1 base; nucleotides outside the gene matches: 2. The CDR3 nucleotides are TGCAGTGCTAGAGGGGGACTAGCGGGTTCCTACGAGCAGTACTTC. Its translation is CSARGGLAGSYEQYF.

The chain joins TRBV28 to TRBJ2-7; unclear D gene. Trimming removed 3 bases from V and 3 bases from J, with 6 bases in between. The CDR3 totals 12 residues. Germline CDR1 and CDR2: MDHEN and SYDVKM. In DNA form, the CDR3 reads TGTGCCAGCAGTTTCCATCTCTACGAGCAGTACTTC. It specifies CASSFHLYEQYF.

The rearrangement uses TRBV4-3 and TRBJ2-5; no clear D. This CDR3 has 15 amino acids. Trimming removed 0 bases at V and 1 base at J, with 9 bases between. Germline V lookup: CDR1 LGHNA, CDR2 YSLEER. The CDR3 region is CASSQDSVGQETQYF. The CDR3 region has the DNA TGCGCCAGCAGCCAAGATTCGGTCGGCCAAGAGACCCAGTACTTC.

This clonotype was found a few times. The chain links TRBV6-2 or TRBV6-3 to TRBJ2-4; TRBD1 matches 7 bases. The J call may be faulty, since TRBJ2-7 better matches the DNA end. The CDR3 contains 16 residues. The germline CDR1 and CDR2 sequences are MNHEY and SVGEGT. The CDR3 region is CASSFLRDRLSYEQYF. DNA for the CDR3: TGTGCCAGCAGTTTCCTAAGGGACAGACTTTCCTACGAGCAGTACTTC.

V gene TRBV6-4 combines with J gene TRBJ2-4; no reliable D call. Germline V CDR1 and CDR2: MRHNA, SNTAGT. This CDR3 is built from 11 residues. V lost 3 bases to trimming and J lost 13 bases, with 10 bases between them. CDR3: CASSESLEQYF. DNA for the CDR3: TGTGCCAGCAGTGAATCCTTGGAGCAGTACTTC.

This clonotype appeared a few times. The junction shows a germline mismatch at one end, possibly a read error. The chain combines TRBV10-3 with TRBJ1-6, with a weak D call TRBD1 (5 bases). The germline V gene has CDR1 ENHRY and CDR2 SYGVKD. The CDR3 is made up of 16 amino acids. As DNA, the CDR3 is TGTGCCATCAGTGATCTGTTTCAGACAGCTAATTCACCCCCCCACTTT. It encodes CAISDLFQTANSPPHF.

The chain has TRBV19 and TRBJ2-7, with TRBD2 as a possible D gene (5 bases). The V gene lost 3 bases and the J gene lost 2 bases, with 11 bases spanning the gap. The CDR3 spans 14 residues. The germline gives CDR1 LNHDA, CDR2 SQIVND (reference sequence). The CDR3 nucleotides read TGTGCCAGTAGTATGGTCGGAGGTGCCTACGAGCAGTACTTC. Its translation: CASSMVGGAYEQYF.

This clonotype occurred a few times. The V gene is TRBV5-1, the J gene TRBJ1-2; weak D call: TRBD1 (5 bases). CDR3 length: 15 amino acids. Trimming pared 3 bases from V and 3 bases from J, leaving 15 bases between. CDR1 is SGHRS and CDR2 is YFSETQ in the germline V gene. The DNA for the CDR3 is TGCGCCAGCAGCTCGGGACTCCGAGCAGACTATGGCTACACCTTC. Translated, it gives CASSSGLRADYGYTF.

The chain recombines TRBV20-1 with TRBJ1-4, with D hard to call. With 6 bases removed from V and 0 bases from J, the gap between germline ends came to 11 bases. The CDR3 loop spans 14 amino acids. Looked up from germline, CDR1 is DFQATT and CDR2 is SNEGSKA (reference sequence). In DNA form, the CDR3 reads TGCAGTGCCCCTCTCGACACAACTAATGAAAAACTGTTTTTT. It translates to CSAPLDTTNEKLFF.

The chain carries TRBV13 and TRBJ2-1, with TRBD1 identical over 10 bases. CDR3 length: 15 amino acids. Germline CDR1 and CDR2: PRHDT and FYEKMQ (reference sequence). Trimming cost V 5 bases and J 3 bases; bases outside gene matches: 4. The CDR3 region has the DNA TGTGCCAGCAGCCGCCGGGACAGGGGCTACAATGAGCAGTTCTTC. It yields the protein CASSRRDRGYNEQFF. The full variable domain, completed using reference TRBV13 and TRBJ2-1, is AAGVIQSPRHLIKEKRETATLKCYPIPRHDTVYWYQQGPGQDPQFLISFYEKMQSDKGSIPDRFSAQQFSDYHSELNMSSLELGDSALYFCASSRRDRGYNEQFFGPGTRLTVL.

The DNA for the CDR3 is TGCAGTGCCAGACTAGCGGGAGGGACCCAGTACTTC. Translating it yields CSARLAGGTQYF. The gene calls are TRBV20-1 and TRBJ2-5, with 13 nucleotides matching TRBD2. Germline V gene data show CDR1 as DFQATT and CDR2 as SNEGSKA (reference sequence). The V segment lost 6 bases and the J segment 7 bases; nucleotides outside the gene matches: 2. This CDR3 is built from 12 residues.

This clonotype was seen a handful of times. The chain is built from TRBV20-1 and TRBJ2-1; TRBD2 matches at 11 bases. V shed 7 bases, J shed 6 bases, and the junction held 11 bases outside the gene matches. Germline lookup yields CDR1 DFQATT and CDR2 SNEGSKA (reference sequence). This CDR3 is built from 15 residues. In DNA form, the CDR3 reads TGCAGTGTAGTACTAGCGGGAGTTCAGGGCAATGAGCAGTTCTTC. Protein sequence: CSVVLAGVQGNEQFF.

This chain links TRBV5-6 with TRBJ2-1; D perhaps matches TRBD2 (5 bases). Looked up from germline, CDR1 is SGHDT and CDR2 is YYEEEE. This CDR3 is 15 amino acids long. Trimming removed 2 bases from V and 9 bases from J, with 18 bases in between. In DNA form, the CDR3 reads TGTGCCAGCAGCTTCCTGATTGGGCTAGCAACTGAGCAGTTCTTC. Translated, it gives CASSFLIGLATEQFF.

The chain carries TRBV18 and TRBJ2-7, with a possible D match to TRBD1 (5 bases). Germline V gene sequence: CDR1 KGHSH, CDR2 LQKENI. V dropped 2 bases and J dropped 0 bases, with 8 bases sitting between them. The CDR3 consists of 14 residues. CDR3 sequence (DNA): TGTGCCAGCTCACCAAACAGGAGCTCCTACGAGCAGTACTTC. This translates into CASSPNRSSYEQYF.

This clonotype was seen only a few times. This chain connects TRBV5-1 to TRBJ2-1; 8 bases align to TRBD2. Germline V CDR1 and CDR2: SGHRS, YFSETQ. Trimming cost V 0 bases and J 10 bases; bases outside gene matches: 12. The CDR3 spans 16 residues. CDR3 amino acids: CASSLVAGGIFGEQFF. CDR3 sequence (DNA): TGCGCCAGCAGCTTGGTTGCGGGAGGCATATTTGGAGAGCAGTTCTTC.